This TCR beta chain comes out of a study of shared clonotypes between healthy human individuals. A remark on this clone: Its matching antigen is unknown.

Deep-level running was used for the assay. Per sorted-subset replicate PCR, input was roughly 200 ng DNA, representing 30,000 or so T cell genomes. The method was immunoSEQ multiplex PCR; TCRdb's version includes in-frame clones alone and lacks a portion of them. The sample includes over a million clones, about 75% of them seen just once. Findings and caveats of the study: Blood was the sole source, and tissue repertoires probably differ. In a handful of donors, roughly 5.2% of naive CD4 clonotypes appeared in common.

CDR1 is LNHNV and CDR2 is YYDKDF in the germline V gene (reference sequence). Germline trimming cut 3 bases from V and 5 bases from J; bases unmatched to any gene: 10. This CDR3 has 16 amino acids. V and J are TRBV15 and TRBJ2-5; 9 nucleotides line up with TRBD2. This clonotype was sampled from a man in his late teens or twenties in good health. The source material was memory CD4+ T cells sorted from blood. The subset was: CD45RA-negative fraction. The CDR3 sequence is CATSSGGRALGETQYF. The CDR3, as DNA: TGTGCCACCAGCAGCGGCGGGAGGGCCTTAGGGGAGACCCAGTACTTC.